A single sample gave rise to the 21 T cell receptor beta chains below, sequenced in a study of blood T cell repertoires in COVID-19. The protocol was immunoSEQ multiplex PCR, while the TCRdb copy is restricted to in-frame clones and leaves out a portion. The table shows approximately 53,000 clones, with approximately 78% occurring only once. Specimen: PBMCs or T cells enriched from blood (not recorded which). These receptors originate from a woman in her forties or fifties with acute COVID-19.

The chain recombines TRBV5-6 with TRBJ2-6; tentatively, D is TRBD1 (6 bases). Looked up from germline, CDR1 is SGHDT and CDR2 is YYEEEE. Trimming took 6 bases from V and 4 from J, leaving 23 bases between them. This CDR3 has 18 residues. Written as DNA, the CDR3 is TGTGCCAGCACCATAAGTACCCCCGACAGGTCCGGGGCCAACGTCCTGACTTTC. Amino acid sequence: CASTISTPDRSGANVLTF.

The chain couples TRBV7-6 to TRBJ2-5; possibly TRBD2 for D (7 bases). This CDR3 is built from 15 residues. CDR1 and CDR2 from the germline V gene are SGHVS and FNYEAQ. The V end lost 1 base, the J end lost 5 bases, and 14 bases lay between the germline ends. The CDR3 here is CASSLGGGGGETQYF. The CDR3 DNA reads as TGTGCCAGCAGCTTAGGAGGAGGGGGAGGGGAGACCCAGTACTTC. The full variable domain, its missing parts supplied by reference TRBV7-6 and TRBJ2-5, is GAGVSQSPRYKVTKRGQDVALRCDPISGHVSLYWYRQALGQGPEFLTYFNYEAQQDKSGLPNDRFSAERPEGSISTLTIQRTEQRDSAMYRCASSLGGGGGETQYFGPGTRLLVL.

The V call is TRBV25-1, the J call TRBJ1-2, with TRBD1 as a possible D gene (5 bases). V lost 5 bases, J lost 7 bases, and 11 bases lay in between. The CDR3 runs to 12 residues. The germline CDR1 and CDR2 sequences are MGHDK and SYGVNS. CDR3 bases: TGTGCCAGCAGTTCACAGGCGTCTGGCTACACCTTC. Residues: CASSSQASGYTF.

This clone was detected only once. The chain joins TRBV28 to TRBJ1-4; the match to TRBD1 covers 8 bases. Germline-derived CDR1 and CDR2 are MDHEN and SYDVKM. The CDR3 has 14 amino acids. After removal of 5 bases from V and 5 bases from J, the junction contained 4 bases not matched to a gene. This CDR3 reads CASSLNRGNEKLFF. For the CDR3, the DNA is TGTGCCAGCAGTCTCAACAGGGGGAATGAAAAACTGTTTTTT.

There are a few counts of this clone. The V and J genes are TRBV29-1 and TRBJ2-1, with 7 bases aligning to TRBD1. This CDR3 has 12 residues. J gave up 4 bases and V 5 bases, and 2 bases lay outside the gene matches. CDR1 and CDR2 from the germline V gene are SQVTM and ANQGSEA. CDR3 in amino acids: CSVRDSYNEQFF. For the CDR3, the DNA is TGCAGCGTTCGGGACAGTTACAATGAGCAGTTCTTC.

The chain combines TRBV6-5 with TRBJ1-3; 11 nucleotides line up with TRBD1. This CDR3 region has 16 residues. Trimming cost V 2 bases and J 9 bases; bases outside gene matches: 9. CDR1 is MNHEY and CDR2 is SVGAGI in the germline V gene. The CDR3 here is CASSYGQGAPQGTIYF. The DNA for the CDR3 is TGTGCCAGCAGTTACGGACAGGGGGCCCCTCAAGGCACCATATATTTT.

CDR3 bases: TGCAGTGCTAGTTATGCGGGATCCACGGCCGGGGAGCTGTTTTTT. This gives the protein CSASYAGSTAGELFF. V and J are TRBV20-1 and TRBJ2-2; weak D call: TRBD2 (6 bases). V lost 3 bases and J 6 bases, leaving 17 bases between the germline ends. The CDR3 totals 15 residues. Germline loops: CDR1 DFQATT, CDR2 SNEGSKA (reference sequence).

This sequence joins TRBV5-4 and TRBJ1-2, with D unclear. Per the germline V gene, CDR1 is SGHNT and CDR2 is YYREEE (reference sequence). The germline V and J ends were trimmed by 4 bases and 0 bases, with 13 bases remaining between them. The CDR3 runs to 15 residues. CDR3 in amino acids: CASSPRIPTNYGYTF. The CDR3, as DNA: TGTGCCAGCAGCCCTAGGATCCCAACTAACTATGGCTACACCTTC.

The chain is built from TRBV27 and TRBJ1-2; D is uncertain. The germline gives CDR1 MNHEY, CDR2 SMNVEV (reference sequence). V was clipped by 4 bases and J by 4 bases, with 16 bases between them. The CDR3 has 15 amino acids. Written as DNA, the CDR3 is TGTGCCAGCAGTTCATCCCGCGTTCCCCTCTATGGCTACACCTTC. Translating gives CASSSSRVPLYGYTF.

The chain links TRBV5-1 to TRBJ1-4; weak D call: TRBD1 (5 bases). This CDR3 contains 15 residues. From germline, CDR1 is SGHRS and CDR2 YFSETQ. Trimming removed 1 base at V and 0 bases at J, with 7 bases between. The CDR3 coding sequence is TGCGCCAGCAGCTTGATGGACACAACTAATGAAAAACTGTTTTTT. Amino acids: CASSLMDTTNEKLFF. Full variable domain (outside the CDR3, taken from reference TRBV5-1 and TRBJ1-4): KAGVTQTPRYLIKTRGQQVTLSCSPISGHRSVSWYQQTPGQGLQFLFEYFSETQRNKGNFPGRFSGRQFSNSRSEMNVSTLELGDSALYLCASSLMDTTNEKLFFGSGTQLSVL.

V is TRBV3-1 (or the pseudogene TRBV3-2) and J is TRBJ1-1; 7 nucleotides agree with TRBD1. Germline V CDR1 and CDR2: LGHDT, YNNKEL (reference sequence). V lost 1 base, J lost 5 bases, and 13 bases stayed unmatched. This CDR3 has 17 residues. The CDR3 region has the DNA TGTGCCAGCAGCCAAGGAACTATTGAAGACAGGGCGACTGAAGCTTTCTTT. This sequence encodes CASSQGTIEDRATEAFF.

The rearrangement joins TRBV11-3 to TRBJ1-3, with TRBD1 matching over 7 bases. J was trimmed by 4 bases and V by 1 base; bases with no gene match: 4. Germline V lookup: CDR1 SGHNT, CDR2 YENEEA. The CDR3 is made up of 15 amino acids. CDR3 nucleotide sequence: TGTGCCAGCAGCTTAGGTGACAGGGACGGAAACACCATATATTTT. This codes for CASSLGDRDGNTIYF.

The chain employs TRBV2 and TRBJ1-3; 7 bases map to TRBD1. The ends lost 10 bases at V and 9 bases at J; junction bases unmatched: 15. Germline-derived CDR1 and CDR2 are SNHLY and FYNNEI. The CDR3 sequence is 14 residues long. CDR3 loop: CATSRTGPPTTIYF. CDR3 DNA sequence: TGTGCCACCTCTAGGACAGGACCCCCTACCACCATATATTTT.

The CDR3 nucleotides read TGTGCCAGCAGGAGGGACAACAATCAGCCCCAGCATTTT. Its translation is CASRRDNNQPQHF. The chain employs TRBV2 and TRBJ1-5, with D perhaps TRBD1 (6 bases). Deletions cut 6 bases from V and 3 bases from J, with 9 bases between. CDR1 is SNHLY and CDR2 is FYNNEI in the germline V gene. This CDR3 contains 13 residues.

The chain employs TRBV6-4 and TRBJ1-6; D might be TRBD1 (5 bases). The germline CDR1 and CDR2 sequences are MRHNA and SNTAGT. CDR3 length equals 14 residues. V was shortened by 2 bases and J by 10 bases, with 12 bases between the two germline ends. The CDR3 DNA sequence: TGTGCCAGCAGTGACAGGGAAGGGGAATCACCCCTCCACTTT. As protein: CASSDREGESPLHF.

The chain employs TRBV3-1 (or the pseudogene TRBV3-2) and TRBJ1-6; D remains ambiguous. The V end was cut by 1 base, the J end by 6 bases, with 25 bases between. Looked up from germline, CDR1 is LGHDT and CDR2 is YNNKEL (reference sequence). The CDR3 totals 20 residues. CDR3 sequence (DNA): TGTGCCAGCAGCCAAGGCTCGCGGCTCCGCCATCGGTATTTTAATTCACCCCTCCACTTT. Its translation: CASSQGSRLRHRYFNSPLHF.

This chain uses TRBV29-1 with TRBJ1-4; D is perhaps TRBD1 (6 bases). This CDR3 has 13 amino acids. Germline CDR1 is SQVTM and CDR2 is ANQGSEA. V was shortened by 7 bases and J by 5 bases, with 14 bases between the two germline ends. CDR3 sequence: CSAAEQGNEKLFF. Written as DNA, the CDR3 is TGCAGCGCGGCGGAACAGGGAAATGAAAAACTGTTTTTT. Filled out from reference TRBV29-1 and TRBJ1-4, the complete variable domain reads SAVISQKPSRDICQRGTSLTIQCQVDSQVTMMFWYRQQPGQSLTLIATANQGSEATYESGFVIDKFPISRPNLTFSTLTVSNMSPEDSSIYLCSAAEQGNEKLFFGSGTQLSVL.

The chain carries TRBV28 and TRBJ1-1, with 7 bases aligning to TRBD1. This CDR3 is 15 amino acids long. The V segment lost 6 bases and the J segment 2 bases; nucleotides outside the gene matches: 9. The germline CDR1 and CDR2 sequences are MDHEN and SYDVKM. CDR3 residues: CASRGRQGLNTEAFF. In nucleotides, the CDR3 is TGTGCCAGCAGAGGTCGACAGGGTCTTAACACTGAAGCTTTCTTT.

This chain connects TRBV5-4 to TRBJ1-2; 7 bases match TRBD1. In germline, CDR1 is SGHNT, CDR2 YYREEE (reference sequence). The CDR3 is 16 amino acids. The V segment lost 4 bases and the J segment 6 bases; nucleotides outside the gene matches: 15. In DNA, the CDR3 is TGTGCCAGCAGCCTAGGCCCCGACAGGGTAAGGGATGGCTACACCTTC. This codes for CASSLGPDRVRDGYTF.

The genes are TRBV28 and TRBJ2-3; 8 bases agree with TRBD1. Losses at the gene ends were 8 bases for V and 6 bases for J; bases not matched to a gene: 10. CDR1 is MDHEN and CDR2 is SYDVKM in the germline V gene. CDR3 length equals 14 residues. The CDR3: CASAGTGSVDTQYF. The CDR3 DNA reads as TGTGCCAGCGCCGGGACAGGCTCCGTGGATACGCAGTATTTT.

V usage is TRBV5-8 and J usage is TRBJ2-1; D uncertain. The germline CDR1 and CDR2 sequences are SGHTS and YDEGEE. Trimming took 0 bases from V and 9 from J, leaving 13 bases between them. The CDR3 runs to 14 residues. In DNA form, the CDR3 reads TGTGCCAGCAGCTTGGCCGTGGTTAATAGTGAGCAGTTCTTC. This codes for CASSLAVVNSEQFF.